A selection of T cell receptor beta chains follows, all from one sample in a study of blood T cell repertoires in COVID-19. TCRdb's table, derived via immunoSEQ multiplex PCR, lists solely in-frame clones and lacks some. Here the sample spans around 500,000 clones, 80% to 90% being singletons. Sequenced input: peripheral blood. The origin of the receptors is a human donor in a cohort sampled during active COVID-19. Each CDR3 is given with its conserved first and last residue. A D gene is named only where the DNA matches it firmly. Size is omitted from some rows. Given values are once, few, many or a class for expanded clones.

J gene: TRBJ1-5; D gene: TRBD1; V gene: TRBV7-9; clone size: NA; CDR3 DNA: TGTGCCAGCAGCCTCGGGGCAGACAGGGACAATAATCAGCCCCAGCATTTT; CDR3 protein: CASSLGADRDNNQPQHF
J gene: TRBJ2-1; D gene: TRBD2; V gene: TRBV13; clone size: NA; CDR3 DNA: TGTGCCAGCAGCGCAAATACCGGGACTAGCGGGACCTACAATGAGCAGTTCTTC; CDR3 protein: CASSANTGTSGTYNEQFF
J gene: TRBJ1-1; D gene: NA; V gene: TRBV7-3; clone size: NA; CDR3 DNA: TGTGCCAGCAGCTTTTCTCGGGGGTCGGAAGCTTTCTTT; CDR3 protein: CASSFSRGSEAFF
J gene: TRBJ2-2; D gene: TRBD2; V gene: TRBV10-1; clone size: NA; CDR3 DNA: TGCGCCAGCAGTGACACTAGCGGGAGCACCGGGGAGCTGTTTTTT; CDR3 protein: CASSDTSGSTGELFF
J gene: TRBJ2-5; D gene: NA; V gene: TRBV20-1; clone size: NA; CDR3 DNA: TGCAGTGCTAGTAAGAGCCAAGAGACCCAGTACTTC; CDR3 protein: CSASKSQETQYF
J gene: TRBJ2-3; D gene: NA; V gene: TRBV24-1; clone size: NA; CDR3 DNA: TGTGCCACCGGGGGGGCTAGCGATAGCACAGATACGCAGTATTTT; CDR3 protein: CATGGASDSTDTQYF
J gene: TRBJ2-7; D gene: NA; V gene: TRBV29-1; clone size: NA; CDR3 DNA: TGCAGCGTCGTCGGTACCTACGAGCAGTACTTC; CDR3 protein: CSVVGTYEQYF
J gene: TRBJ1-1; D gene: NA; V gene: TRBV2; clone size: NA; CDR3 DNA: TGTGCCAGCATCCCGAGGGGGGGCAGAGGGATCACTGAAGCTTTCTTT; CDR3 protein: CASIPRGGRGITEAFF
J gene: TRBJ2-1; D gene: NA; V gene: TRBV20-1; clone size: NA; CDR3 DNA: TGCAGTGCTTCGGCGGCTAATGAGCAGTTCTTC; CDR3 protein: CSASAANEQFF
J gene: TRBJ1-1; D gene: NA; V gene: TRBV7-9; clone size: once; CDR3 DNA: TGTGCCAGCAACGTGGGAGGAACTGAAGCTTTCTTT; CDR3 protein: CASNVGGTEAFF
J gene: TRBJ2-7; D gene: NA; V gene: TRBV15; clone size: NA; CDR3 DNA: TGTGCCACCAGCAGAGAACGGGGTGGGGAGCAGTACTTC; CDR3 protein: CATSRERGGEQYF
J gene: TRBJ1-2; D gene: NA; V gene: TRBV5-4; clone size: NA; CDR3 DNA: TGTGCCAGCAGCCTTCACGGTGGCCAGGGCCCCTATGGCTACACCTTC; CDR3 protein: CASSLHGGQGPYGYTF
J gene: TRBJ2-7; D gene: NA; V gene: TRBV7-9; clone size: NA; CDR3 DNA: TGTGCCAGCAGCCCCCCGTCTAGCGAGCAGTACTTC; CDR3 protein: CASSPPSSEQYF
J gene: TRBJ2-1; D gene: NA; V gene: TRBV21-1; clone size: NA; CDR3 DNA: TGTGCCAGCAGCAAAGAGATCTACTCCTACAATGAGCAGTTCTTC; CDR3 protein: CASSKEIYSYNEQFF
J gene: TRBJ1-2; D gene: NA; V gene: TRBV3-1/TRBV3-2; clone size: NA; CDR3 DNA: TGTGCCAGCAGCCAAGGGACGGGGGGGGTCTATGGCTACACCTTC; CDR3 protein: CASSQGTGGVYGYTF
J gene: TRBJ1-4; D gene: NA; V gene: TRBV3-1/TRBV3-2; clone size: NA; CDR3 DNA: TGTGCCAGCAGCCAAGGCGGAGCAACTAATGAAAAACTGTTTTTT; CDR3 protein: CASSQGGATNEKLFF
J gene: TRBJ2-3; D gene: TRBD1; V gene: TRBV24-1; clone size: NA; CDR3 DNA: TGTGCCACCAGTGTAGGGACAGGGGGCCAAGATACGCAGTATTTT; CDR3 protein: CATSVGTGGQDTQYF
J gene: TRBJ1-5; D gene: NA; V gene: TRBV18; clone size: NA; CDR3 DNA: TGTGCCAGCTCACCAGTGAGGGATTTTAGCAATCAGCCCCAGCATTTT; CDR3 protein: CASSPVRDFSNQPQHF
J gene: TRBJ1-3; D gene: NA; V gene: TRBV29-1; clone size: NA; CDR3 DNA: TGCAGCGTTGAAGATGGCAGGGCAGGCCCTGGAAACACCATATATTTT; CDR3 protein: CSVEDGRAGPGNTIYF
J gene: TRBJ2-1; D gene: TRBD2; V gene: TRBV10-3; clone size: NA; CDR3 DNA: TGTGCCATCAGTGGGACTAGCGAGTACAATGAGCAGTTCTTC; CDR3 protein: CAISGTSEYNEQFF
J gene: TRBJ2-1; D gene: NA; V gene: TRBV3-1/TRBV3-2; clone size: NA; CDR3 DNA: TGTGCCAGCAGCCAAAGGGGGACTACGCCCTACAATGAGCAGTTCTTC; CDR3 protein: CASSQRGTTPYNEQFF
J gene: TRBJ1-1; D gene: TRBD1; V gene: TRBV30; clone size: NA; CDR3 DNA: TGTGCCTGGAGGGGTGACCGGGACAGGTTGAACACTGAAGCTTTCTTT; CDR3 protein: CAWRGDRDRLNTEAFF
J gene: TRBJ2-1; D gene: NA; V gene: TRBV5-4; clone size: NA; CDR3 DNA: TGTGCCAGCAGCTCCCCACAGGGAAATGAGCAGTTCTTC; CDR3 protein: CASSSPQGNEQFF
J gene: TRBJ2-5; D gene: NA; V gene: TRBV19; clone size: NA; CDR3 DNA: TGTGCCAGTAGTACCCTACTTCGAGGGTTTCAAGAGACCCAGTACTTC; CDR3 protein: CASSTLLRGFQETQYF
J gene: TRBJ2-7; D gene: TRBD1; V gene: TRBV5-1; clone size: NA; CDR3 DNA: TGCGCCAGCAGCCTATCCGGGACAGGTACCTACGAGCAGTACTTC; CDR3 protein: CASSLSGTGTYEQYF
J gene: TRBJ2-5; D gene: TRBD1; V gene: TRBV30; clone size: NA; CDR3 DNA: TGTGCCTGGAGTGGGGACAGGGCGGAGACCCAGTACTTC; CDR3 protein: CAWSGDRAETQYF
J gene: TRBJ2-2; D gene: NA; V gene: TRBV9; clone size: NA; CDR3 DNA: TGTGCCAGCAGCGGTCTTTGGACTTTGACCAACACCGGGGAGCTGTTTTTT; CDR3 protein: CASSGLWTLTNTGELFF
J gene: TRBJ2-7; D gene: NA; V gene: TRBV5-1; clone size: NA; CDR3 DNA: TGCGCCAGCAGTACTACTACCTCCTACGAGCAGTACTTC; CDR3 protein: CASSTTTSYEQYF
J gene: TRBJ1-1; D gene: NA; V gene: TRBV19; clone size: once; CDR3 DNA: TGTGCCAGTAGAAAGACAGAGAACACTGAAGCTTTCTTT; CDR3 protein: CASRKTENTEAFF
J gene: TRBJ2-3; D gene: NA; V gene: TRBV6-6; clone size: NA; CDR3 DNA: TGTGCCAGCAGTTACCTAGAAACAGATACGCAGTATTTT; CDR3 protein: CASSYLETDTQYF
J gene: TRBJ2-7; D gene: NA; V gene: TRBV19; clone size: NA; CDR3 DNA: TGTGCCAGTAGAACCAAGGGGACTGGCGAGCAGTACTTC; CDR3 protein: CASRTKGTGEQYF
J gene: TRBJ2-1; D gene: TRBD1; V gene: TRBV24-1; clone size: few; CDR3 DNA: TGTGCCACCAAAACTCGGACAGGGGTGGGTGAGCAGTTCTTC; CDR3 protein: CATKTRTGVGEQFF
J gene: TRBJ1-4; D gene: NA; V gene: TRBV30; clone size: NA; CDR3 DNA: TGTGCCTGGAGTGTACCCGTCACAGGAGATGAAAAACTGTTTTTT; CDR3 protein: CAWSVPVTGDEKLFF
J gene: TRBJ2-1; D gene: TRBD2; V gene: TRBV10-3; clone size: NA; CDR3 DNA: TGTGCCATCTGGACTAGCGGTTACAATGAGCAGTTCTTC; CDR3 protein: CAIWTSGYNEQFF
J gene: TRBJ2-7; D gene: NA; V gene: TRBV6-5; clone size: NA; CDR3 DNA: TGTGCCAGCAGTTACTCCGAGGGCCAGCAGTACTTC; CDR3 protein: CASSYSEGQQYF
J gene: TRBJ2-7; D gene: NA; V gene: TRBV5-1; clone size: NA; CDR3 DNA: TGCGCCAGCAGCTTGGCCCCGGGGGTTAATCTCTACTACGAGCAGTACTTC; CDR3 protein: CASSLAPGVNLYYEQYF
J gene: TRBJ1-5; D gene: NA; V gene: TRBV19; clone size: NA; CDR3 DNA: TGTGCCAGTAGTCCGGACCTCAAACAGGGAAGGTATAGGCCCCAGCATTTT; CDR3 protein: CASSPDLKQGRYRPQHF